This TCR beta chain was captured in a study of blood T cell repertoires in COVID-19. Original data processing: Quantification of nucleated cells was approximated via reference gene primer amplification. Method: immunoSEQ multiplex PCR; TCRdb's copy keeps in-frame clones and lacks some. The DNA gave D and trimming, while V, J and clone size come from that table. Of around 160,000 clones listed, almost 90% are singletons. This CDR3 region has 12 residues. V lost 2 bases and J lost 5, with 6 bases in between. Germline V lookup: CDR1 LGHDT, CDR2 YNNKEL (reference sequence). V gene TRBV3-1 (or the pseudogene TRBV3-2) combines with J gene TRBJ1-1; D not certain. What was sequenced was peripheral blood. The receptor was derived from a human donor in a cohort sampled during active COVID-19. CDR3 sequence reads: CASSQSPTEAFF. The DNA for the CDR3 is TGTGCCAGCAGCCAATCCCCGACTGAAGCTTTCTTT.